This T cell receptor beta chain is drawn from a study of cytomegalovirus exposure and HLA in healthy donors. Looking at the study overall: HLA-typed donors contributed around 85 million unique TCRs, which were held in an early data release. Broader study findings: From TCR beta sequences, most subjects' HLA-A and HLA-B alleles were reportedly predicted accurately. An observed cluster of highly shared sequence variants was recorded as a likely sequencing artifact.

A word on this clone: Antigen: not known.

The PCR used 60 Vbeta and 13 Jbeta primers. Assay: immunoSEQ multiplex PCR; the TCRdb copy retains only in-frame clones and omits some. The profile shows around 120,000 clones, approximately 80% of them singletons. The germline gives CDR1 SNHLY, CDR2 FYNNEI. V lost 11 bases and J 2 bases, leaving 13 bases between the germline ends. This CDR3 has 14 residues. The receptor was isolated from a man in his thirties or forties in good health and CMV-seropositive. The rearrangement uses TRBV2 and TRBJ1-6; D gene uncertain. The specimen was PBMCs. CDR3 in DNA: TGTGCCCGGGGAGAACAAACCTATAATTCACCCCTCCACTTT. Translating it yields CARGEQTYNSPLHF.